The sequence of this T cell receptor (beta chain) was determined in a study of blood T cell repertoires in COVID-19. Study information: Collection of acute and convalescent COVID-19 samples took place in the United States, Italy and Spain. PBMCs, B-cell-depleted T cells, or T cells provided the cDNA or gDNA that made up the material.

Original methodology: Reference gene primer amplification gave nucleated cell count estimates. Only in-frame clones appear in the TCRdb table, and some are missing; sequencing was by immunoSEQ multiplex PCR. V and J calls and clone size come straight from that table; D and trimming were deduced from the DNA. Here the sample spans tens of thousands of clones, about 82% being singletons. The CDR3 runs to 15 residues. CDR1 is KGHSH and CDR2 is LQKENI in the germline V gene. Trimming removed 3 bases from V and 5 bases from J; junction bases left unmatched: 8. This clone has more than one count but fewer than ten.

The source material was peripheral blood. The receptor was derived from a woman older than 75 with active or convalescent COVID-19. The V and J genes are TRBV18 and TRBJ2-3, with 7 bases that match TRBD1. CDR3 nucleotides: TGTGCCAGCTCACCTCCTTCGAACAGGGGAGATACGCAGTATTTT. It specifies CASSPPSNRGDTQYF.